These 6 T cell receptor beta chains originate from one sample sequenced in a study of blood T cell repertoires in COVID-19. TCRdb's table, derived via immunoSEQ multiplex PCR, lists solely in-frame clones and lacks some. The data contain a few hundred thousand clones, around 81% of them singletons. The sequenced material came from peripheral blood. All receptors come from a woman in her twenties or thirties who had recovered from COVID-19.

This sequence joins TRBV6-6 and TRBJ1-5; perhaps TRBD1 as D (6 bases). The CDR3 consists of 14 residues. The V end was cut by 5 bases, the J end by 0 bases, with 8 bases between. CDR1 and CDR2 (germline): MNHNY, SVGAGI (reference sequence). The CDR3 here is CASSRTVSNQPQHF. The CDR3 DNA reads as TGTGCCAGCAGTCGGACAGTTAGCAATCAGCCCCAGCATTTT.

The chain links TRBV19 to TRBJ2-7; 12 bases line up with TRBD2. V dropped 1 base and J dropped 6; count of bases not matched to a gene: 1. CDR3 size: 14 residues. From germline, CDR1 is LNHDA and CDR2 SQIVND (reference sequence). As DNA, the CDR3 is TGTGCCAGTAGTATAGTACTAGCGGGAGGCGAGCAGTACTTC. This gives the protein CASSIVLAGGEQYF.

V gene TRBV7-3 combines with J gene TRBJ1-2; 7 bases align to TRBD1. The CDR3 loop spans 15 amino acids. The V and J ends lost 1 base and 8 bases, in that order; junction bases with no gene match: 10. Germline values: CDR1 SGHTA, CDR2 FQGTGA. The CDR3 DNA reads TGTGCCAGCAGCTTAAGTGGGACAGTCGGTAGAGGCTACACCTTC. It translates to CASSLSGTVGRGYTF.

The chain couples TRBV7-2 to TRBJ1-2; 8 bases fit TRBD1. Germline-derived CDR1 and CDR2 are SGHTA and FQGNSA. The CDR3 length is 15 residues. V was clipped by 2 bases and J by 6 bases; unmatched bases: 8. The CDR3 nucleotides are TGTGCCAGCAGCTTAATGGCCAGGGGGCAGGATGGCTACACCTTC. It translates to CASSLMARGQDGYTF. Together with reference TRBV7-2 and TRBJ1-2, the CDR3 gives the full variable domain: GAGVSQSPSNKVTEKGKDVELRCDPISGHTALYWYRQSLGQGLEFLIYFQGNSAPDKSGLPSDRFSAERTGGSVSTLTIQRTQQEDSAVYLCASSLMARGQDGYTFGSGTRLTVV.

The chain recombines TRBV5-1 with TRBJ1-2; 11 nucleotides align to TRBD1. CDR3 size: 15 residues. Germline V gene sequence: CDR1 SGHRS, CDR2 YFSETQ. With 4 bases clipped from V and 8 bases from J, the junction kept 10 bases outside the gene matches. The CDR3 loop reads CASSLGQGAFQGYTF. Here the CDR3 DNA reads TGCGCCAGCAGCCTCGGACAGGGGGCATTTCAGGGCTACACCTTC.

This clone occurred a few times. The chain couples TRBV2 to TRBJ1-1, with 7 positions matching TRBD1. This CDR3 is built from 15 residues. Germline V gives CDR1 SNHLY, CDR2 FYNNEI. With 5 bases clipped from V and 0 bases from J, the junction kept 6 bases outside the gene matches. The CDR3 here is CASSQGGFMNTEAFF. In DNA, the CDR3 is TGTGCCAGCAGTCAGGGGGGCTTTATGAACACTGAAGCTTTCTTT. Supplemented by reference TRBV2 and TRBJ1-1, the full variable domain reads EPEVTQTPSHQVTQMGQEVILRCVPISNHLYFYWYRQILGQKVEFLVSFYNNEISEKSEIFDDQFSVERPDGSNFTLKIRSTKLEDSAMYFCASSQGGFMNTEAFFGQGTRLTVV.